This TCR beta chain was recovered during a study of cytomegalovirus exposure and HLA in healthy donors. Primers for the PCR totalled 60 Vbeta and 13 Jbeta. Using immunoSEQ multiplex PCR, the repertoire was profiled, and TCRdb retains in-frame clones only, with some absent. The data show roughly 100,000 clones, with approximately 84% seen just once and 5.6% held by the top ten. In regard to this clone: Its antigen remains unidentified.

Study results and caveats: Later analysis identified a missense DCLRE1C variant that was linked to TCR beta V- and J-gene trimming. The likely origin of a cluster of highly shared sequence variants was a sequencing artifact. HLA-A and HLA-B allele assignments for most subjects were reportedly predicted accurately using TCR beta sequences. Three CMV-associated chains were confirmed in vitro to be specific for CMV antigens.

The V gene's germline CDR1 is MNHNS and CDR2 SASEGT. Trimming at V came to 7 bases and at J to 4 bases, leaving 8 bases not matched to a gene. There are 15 residues in the CDR3. The gene calls are TRBV6-1 and TRBJ2-2; 8 nucleotides line up with TRBD1. The sample comprised PBMCs. This clonotype originated in a male donor in good health and CMV-seronegative. The CDR3 sequence: CASNLGTGLTGELFF. CDR3 coding DNA: TGTGCCAGCAACCTCGGGACAGGCCTCACCGGGGAGCTGTTTTTT.